Presented here are 32 T cell receptor beta chains from one specimen sequenced in a study of cytomegalovirus exposure and HLA in healthy donors. Primers included in the PCR were 60 Vbeta and 13 Jbeta primers. Produced via immunoSEQ multiplex PCR; TCRdb's table is partial and in-frame only. The sample shows about 98,000 clones, 55% to 75% of them seen only once. The sample taken for sequencing was PBMCs. The origin of the receptors is a man aged 45-65 years in good health and CMV-seronegative.

The rearrangement uses TRBV6-6 and TRBJ1-3, with a possible D match to TRBD1 (6 bases). CDR1 and CDR2 (germline): MNHNY, SVGAGI (reference sequence). The CDR3 length is 14 residues. V shed 5 bases and J shed 6 bases, with 14 bases lying between them. Here the CDR3 DNA reads TGTGCCAGCAGTCAAGATAACAGGGTAAACACCATATATTTT. As protein: CASSQDNRVNTIYF.

The chain employs TRBV5-1 and TRBJ1-2, with D possibly being TRBD1 (6 bases). Trimming cost V 3 bases and J 4 bases, with 13 bases left between them. The CDR3 has 14 amino acids. Germline CDR1 SGHRS, CDR2 YFSETQ. This CDR3 is CASSSNRVGYGYTF. In DNA, the CDR3 is TGCGCCAGCAGCTCAAACAGGGTTGGCTATGGCTACACCTTC.

This chain joins TRBV9 and TRBJ1-2; no reliable D call. The length of the CDR3 is 12 residues. Trimming took off 7 bases at V and 8 bases at J, with 15 bases between the two ends. Germline lookup yields CDR1 SGDLS and CDR2 YYNGEE. The CDR3 coding sequence is TGTGCCAGCGGAGTCGGGTCGCGAGGCTACACCTTC. Translating it yields CASGVGSRGYTF.

This chain uses TRBV5-6 with TRBJ2-7, with a possible D match to TRBD2 (6 bases). V was clipped by 0 bases and J by 1 base, with 11 bases between them. Per germline, CDR1 SGHDT and CDR2 YYEEEE. The CDR3 consists of 15 residues. This CDR3 is CASSLAETRSYEQYF. CDR3 nucleotide sequence: TGTGCCAGCAGCTTGGCCGAGACTAGATCCTACGAGCAGTACTTC.

This sequence joins TRBV5-5 and TRBJ1-1; a possible D gene is TRBD1 (5 bases). Germline V CDR1 and CDR2: SGHKS, YYEKEE (reference sequence). Trimming left V 4 bases short and J 1 base short, with 8 bases between. The CDR3 extends over 13 amino acids. In nucleotides, the CDR3 is TGTGCCAGCAGCGTGGGGCCGAACACTGAAGCTTTCTTT. It yields the protein CASSVGPNTEAFF.

This chain uses TRBV6-5 with TRBJ1-1, with TRBD1 as a possible D gene (5 bases). Germline-derived CDR1 and CDR2 are MNHEY and SVGAGI. V lost 7 bases to trimming and J lost 1 base, with 16 bases between them. This CDR3 is 15 amino acids long. The chain's CDR3 is CASNTLAGPNTEAFF. The CDR3 DNA reads as TGTGCCAGCAACACTCTCGCGGGGCCGAACACTGAAGCTTTCTTT.

J is TRBJ2-5 and V is TRBV7-9; D is perhaps TRBD1 (5 bases). The better agreement between TRBJ2-7 and the DNA end casts doubt on the J call. CDR3 length equals 14 residues. Germline V gives CDR1 SEHNR, CDR2 FQNEAQ (reference sequence). In DNA form, the CDR3 reads TGTGCCAGCAGCCGATTAACAGGACCCTACGAGCAGTACTTC. Protein sequence: CASSRLTGPYEQYF.

The gene calls are TRBV6-6 and TRBJ2-2, with 11 positions matching TRBD2. CDR1 MNHNY and CDR2 SVGAGI come from the germline V gene (reference sequence). The CDR3 has 16 amino acids. Germline trimming cut 0 bases from V and 7 bases from J; bases unmatched to any gene: 4. The chain's CDR3 is CASSYSSGGAVGELFF. The DNA for the CDR3 is TGTGCCAGCAGTTACTCTAGCGGGGGGGCGGTCGGGGAGCTGTTTTTT.

This clone appeared a few times. The rearrangement joins TRBV28 to TRBJ1-3; 9 nucleotides line up with TRBD1. CDR3 length: 14 amino acids. Germline CDR1 and CDR2: MDHEN and SYDVKM. J was trimmed by 5 bases and V by 5 bases; bases with no gene match: 4. DNA of the CDR3: TGTGCCAGCAGTCAACAGGGGGCTCGAAACACCATATATTTT. Its translation: CASSQQGARNTIYF.

The chain links TRBV5-1 to TRBJ2-2; tentatively, D is TRBD1 (6 bases). V was trimmed by 4 bases and J by 3 bases, leaving 10 bases between them. CDR3 length: 14 amino acids. Germline loops: CDR1 SGHRS, CDR2 YFSETQ. As DNA, the CDR3 is TGCGCCAGCAGCACGGACAGTCACACCGGGGAGCTGTTTTTT. This encodes CASSTDSHTGELFF. The full variable domain, in which reference TRBV5-1 and TRBJ2-2 provide the parts outside the CDR3, is KAGVTQTPRYLIKTRGQQVTLSCSPISGHRSVSWYQQTPGQGLQFLFEYFSETQRNKGNFPGRFSGRQFSNSRSEMNVSTLELGDSALYLCASSTDSHTGELFFGEGSRLTVL.

On this clone: This sample includes further DNA sequences coding for the same CDR3. V and J are TRBV18 and TRBJ1-5; D remains ambiguous. The CDR3 is 13 amino acids. V dropped 1 base and J dropped 7 bases, with 8 bases sitting between them. Germline assignment: CDR1 KGHSH and CDR2 LQKENI. CDR3 bases: TGTGCCAGCTCACCACAGGGAGACCAGCCCCAGCATTTT. As protein: CASSPQGDQPQHF.

Turning to this clone: As the CDR3 is not closed by the conserved phenylalanine or tryptophan, this likely results from a read error. The chain couples TRBV10-3 to TRBJ1-2; 7 positions agree with TRBD1. Germline V gene data show CDR1 as ENHRY and CDR2 as SYGVKD. V was clipped by 6 bases and J by 3 bases; unmatched bases: 4. This CDR3 comprises 13 residues. CDR3 sequence reads: CAIRTGSDYGYTL. CDR3 bases: TGTGCCATCAGGACAGGGTCAGACTATGGCTACACCCTC.

The chain couples TRBV6-4 to TRBJ2-7, with 7 bases fitting TRBD1. The CDR3 spans 16 residues. V lost 4 bases, J lost 1 base, and 10 bases stayed unmatched. Per the germline V gene, CDR1 is MRHNA and CDR2 is SNTAGT. Here the CDR3 DNA reads TGTGCCAGCAGTGGGGACGACAGGGCCAAATCCTACGAGCAGTACTTC. It encodes CASSGDDRAKSYEQYF.

The J gene is TRBJ2-5, the V gene TRBV13; 9 positions agree with TRBD2. Looked up from germline, CDR1 is PRHDT and CDR2 is FYEKMQ (reference sequence). This CDR3 region has 15 residues. J was trimmed by 7 bases and V by 4 bases; bases with no gene match: 10. Here the CDR3 DNA reads TGTGCCAGCAGCTCCCCGGGCGGGGGGGTGATGACCCAGTACTTC. Its translation: CASSSPGGGVMTQYF.

This clone was counted a few times. The rearrangement links TRBV6-5 to TRBJ2-1; tentative D call: TRBD2 (6 bases). With 4 bases removed from V and 8 bases from J, the gap between germline ends came to 9 bases. Germline values: CDR1 MNHEY, CDR2 SVGAGI. The CDR3 totals 12 residues. This chain's CDR3 is CASSFGGYEQFF. In DNA form, the CDR3 reads TGTGCCAGCAGTTTTGGAGGGTATGAGCAGTTCTTC.

J is TRBJ2-1 and V is TRBV5-1, with a possible D match to TRBD2 (7 bases). Germline values: CDR1 SGHRS, CDR2 YFSETQ. Trimming took 6 bases from V and 4 from J, leaving 17 bases between them. This CDR3 contains 15 residues. The DNA of the CDR3 is TGCGCCAGCAACGGGGGAGGGGGACCTTACAATGAGCAGTTCTTC. Protein sequence: CASNGGGGPYNEQFF.

This clone was seen just once. The rearrangement joins TRBV27 to TRBJ2-1; 10 bases are a match to TRBD2. CDR3 length: 16 residues. Germline V CDR1 and CDR2: MNHEY, SMNVEV (reference sequence). V lost 6 bases and J lost 2; bases outside the gene matches: 7. The CDR3 region is CASSRTSGITYNEQFF. CDR3 DNA sequence: TGTGCCAGCAGCCGGACTAGCGGAATTACCTACAATGAGCAGTTCTTC.

The chain has TRBV7-5 and TRBJ2-2; TRBD2, as called in the table, went unchecked against the DNA. TRBV7-5 is an annotated pseudogene. The CDR3 loop spans 19 amino acids. The CDR3 sequence is CARSIKGATTSKNTGELFF. The DNA for the CDR3 is TGTGCCAGAAGCATAAAGGGCGCGACTACGTCAAAAAACACCGGGGAGCTGTTTTTT.

The gene calls are TRBV29-1 and TRBJ2-1; TRBD1 aligns across 8 bases. V shed 4 bases, J shed 16 bases, and the junction held 18 bases outside the gene matches. The CDR3 sequence is 14 residues long. Germline V gene data show CDR1 as SQVTM and CDR2 as ANQGSEA. CDR3 residues: CSVAHLDRGHFPFF. The CDR3, as DNA: TGCAGCGTTGCCCACCTCGACAGGGGCCATTTCCCCTTCTTC.

This clone showed up just a few times. The chain links TRBV7-8 to TRBJ2-6; 10 positions agree with TRBD1. Germline V gene data show CDR1 as SGHVS and CDR2 as FQNEAQ. After removal of 5 bases from V and 0 bases from J, the junction contained 19 bases not matched to a gene. The CDR3 is 22 residues long. The CDR3 region has the DNA TGTGCCAGCAGCCCCCTAGCGGCTGACAGGGGGCGGGCTCCCTCTGGGGCCAACGTCCTGACTTTC. Its protein is CASSPLAADRGRAPSGANVLTF.

This clone was counted only a few times. The rearrangement links TRBV28 to TRBJ2-1; 8 bases map to TRBD2. The CDR3 extends over 14 amino acids. The ends lost 7 bases at V and 5 bases at J; junction bases unmatched: 7. The germline CDR1 and CDR2 sequences are MDHEN and SYDVKM. The CDR3 region has the DNA TGTGCCAGCAACCGAGCGGGGGCTGACAATGAGCAGTTCTTC. It encodes CASNRAGADNEQFF.

The CDR3, as DNA: TGTGCCAGCAGCGGGACTAGCGGGAGGTACGAGCAGTACTTC. Translation: CASSGTSGRYEQYF. The chain uses TRBV27 and TRBJ2-7, with TRBD2 matching over 15 bases. V was pared by 6 bases and J by 4 bases, with 1 base of the junction left unmatched. The germline V gene has CDR1 MNHEY and CDR2 SMNVEV (reference sequence). The CDR3 loop spans 14 amino acids.

This clone was detected only once. This chain uses TRBV19 with TRBJ1-2, with D maybe TRBD1 (5 bases). This CDR3 contains 12 residues. Looked up from germline, CDR1 is LNHDA and CDR2 is SQIVND (reference sequence). V lost 5 bases, J lost 3 bases, and 7 bases lay in between. The CDR3 DNA follows: TGTGCCAGTAGTCTCAGGGACTATGGCTACACCTTC. As protein: CASSLRDYGYTF.

V gene TRBV14 combines with J gene TRBJ1-6; weak D call: TRBD1 (6 bases). Germline values: CDR1 SGHDN, CDR2 FVKESK. V dropped 4 bases and J dropped 6 bases, with 13 bases sitting between them. The CDR3 consists of 15 residues. The CDR3 DNA sequence: TGTGCCAGCAGCCGACAGGCCCCCTTTAATTCACCCCTCCACTTT. Protein: CASSRQAPFNSPLHF. The variable domain in full, completed from reference TRBV14 and TRBJ1-6, reads EAGVTQFPSHSVIEKGQTVTLRCDPISGHDNLYWYRRVMGKEIKFLLHFVKESKQDESGMPNNRFLAERTGGTYSTLKVQPAELEDSGVYFCASSRQAPFNSPLHFGNGTRLTVT.

This clone was counted ten times or more. The rearrangement uses TRBV6-5 and TRBJ2-3; 9 nucleotides line up with TRBD1. Trimming at V came to 5 bases and at J to 4 bases, leaving 7 bases not matched to a gene. The germline CDR1 and CDR2 sequences are MNHEY and SVGAGI. This CDR3 is built from 15 residues. DNA for the CDR3: TGTGCCAGCAGTCGAGCGGGACAGGGCTCAGATACGCAGTATTTT. Amino acid sequence: CASSRAGQGSDTQYF.

This clone was seen once. The CDR3 DNA follows: TGTGCCAGCAGCCCGGGGGTAGCGGCCTACAATGAGCAGTTCTTC. It specifies CASSPGVAAYNEQFF. The chain links TRBV7-9 to TRBJ2-1; perhaps TRBD2 as D (6 bases). Germline CDR1 and CDR2: SEHNR and FQNEAQ (reference sequence). The CDR3 covers 15 residues. With 5 bases removed from V and 2 bases from J, the gap between germline ends came to 13 bases. Using reference TRBV7-9 and TRBJ2-1 for the parts outside the CDR3, the full variable domain is DTGVSQNPRHKITKRGQNVTFRCDPISEHNRLYWYRQTLGQGPEFLTYFQNEAQLEKSRLLSDRFSAERPKGSFSTLEIQRTEQGDSAMYLCASSPGVAAYNEQFFGPGTRLTVL.

This clone was seen a single time. The rearrangement joins TRBV7-3 to TRBJ2-3; TRBD1 is a possible D gene (5 bases). Trimming removed 3 bases at V and 3 bases at J, with 7 bases between. The germline CDR1 and CDR2 sequences are SGHTA and FQGTGA. This CDR3 contains 13 residues. The CDR3 sequence: CASSFDRTDTQYF. The CDR3 DNA reads as TGTGCCAGCAGCTTCGACAGAACAGATACGCAGTATTTT.

The chain links TRBV7-8 to TRBJ1-1, with D possibly matching TRBD1 (6 bases). The CDR3 spans 14 residues. V dropped 1 base and J dropped 4 bases, with 10 bases sitting between them. Germline CDR1 reads SGHVS; CDR2 reads FQNEAQ. In DNA, the CDR3 is TGTGCCAGCAGCTTAGGACAGGCATCCACTGAAGCTTTCTTT. Its translation: CASSLGQASTEAFF.

The chain links TRBV5-1 to TRBJ2-1, with 7 bases aligning to TRBD2. The CDR3 sequence is 17 residues long. CDR1 is SGHRS, CDR2 YFSETQ, per germline. The V segment lost 0 bases and the J segment 0 bases; nucleotides outside the gene matches: 6. CDR3 region: CASSLALAESSYNEQFF. CDR3 nucleotides: TGCGCCAGCAGCTTGGCCCTAGCGGAGAGCTCCTACAATGAGCAGTTCTTC.

J is TRBJ2-7 and V is TRBV19; 7 nucleotides match TRBD1. CDR1 LNHDA and CDR2 SQIVND come from the germline V gene (reference sequence). The CDR3 loop spans 14 amino acids. Trimming removed 6 bases from V and 3 bases from J; junction bases left unmatched: 8. The chain's CDR3 is CASRLQGNDYEQYF. DNA for the CDR3: TGTGCCAGTAGATTACAGGGGAATGACTACGAGCAGTACTTC.

The rearrangement joins TRBV6-1 to TRBJ2-3; 9 nucleotides match TRBD1. J gave up 5 bases and V 7 bases, and 4 bases lay outside the gene matches. This CDR3 contains 13 residues. The V gene's germline CDR1 is MNHNS and CDR2 SASEGT. CDR3 sequence reads: CASTDRGRDTQYF. CDR3 DNA: TGTGCCAGCACGGACAGGGGTAGAGATACGCAGTATTTT.

V usage is TRBV7-9 and J usage is TRBJ2-3; possibly TRBD2 for D (5 bases). Trimming took off 4 bases at V and 0 bases at J, with 11 bases between the two ends. From germline, CDR1 is SEHNR and CDR2 FQNEAQ (reference sequence). The CDR3 contains 15 residues. The CDR3 spells CASSYEGSSTDTQYF. The DNA of the CDR3 is TGTGCCAGCAGCTACGAGGGATCTAGCACAGATACGCAGTATTTT.